These T cell receptor beta chains were read from a single sample in a study of cytomegalovirus exposure and HLA in healthy donors. TCRdb's table, derived via immunoSEQ multiplex PCR, lists solely in-frame clones and lacks some. The sample contains 180,000 or so clones, 70% to 85% of which appear only once. Sequenced input: PBMCs. The origin of the receptors is a woman aged 60-75 years in good health and CMV-seropositive. CDR3s include the opening cysteine and the closing phenylalanine or tryptophan. Fields, in order: V gene, D gene, J gene, clone size, CDR3 DNA, CDR3 protein. A D gene is named only where the DNA matches it firmly. Not all rows give a size; the values are once, few, many and, for expanded clones, a class.

V: TRBV7-6; D: TRBD2; J: TRBJ2-5; size: .; DNA: TGTGCCAGCAGCTTAGTCGGGGGGGATGAGACCCAGTACTTC; CDR3: CASSLVGGDETQYF
V: TRBV7-3; D: .; J: TRBJ2-7; size: .; DNA: TGTGCCAGCAGCTTAGCGGGGACGGATGGCGAGCAGTACTTC; CDR3: CASSLAGTDGEQYF
V: TRBV28; D: .; J: TRBJ2-7; size: .; DNA: TGTGCCAGCAGTCCCCATTACGAGCAGTACTTC; CDR3: CASSPHYEQYF
V: TRBV7-8; D: TRBD1; J: TRBJ2-7; size: .; DNA: TGTGCCAGCATCCCAACCCCGGGACAGGCCTACGAGCAGTACTTC; CDR3: CASIPTPGQAYEQYF
V: TRBV6-5; D: TRBD1; J: TRBJ1-1; size: .; DNA: TGTGCCAGCAGGCGACAGGGCTGGACTGAAGCTTTCTTT; CDR3: CASRRQGWTEAFF
V: TRBV5-1; D: .; J: TRBJ1-2; size: .; DNA: TGCGCCAGCAGCTCAACCCCGGGCGGGAACTATGGCTACACCTTC; CDR3: CASSSTPGGNYGYTF
V: TRBV4-3; D: TRBD1; J: TRBJ1-6; size: .; DNA: TGCGCCAGCAGCCAAGTGTCAGGACAGGGTAATTCACCCCTCCACTTT; CDR3: CASSQVSGQGNSPLHF
V: TRBV30; D: .; J: TRBJ1-5; size: .; DNA: TGTGCCTGGAGTAGCGACGGAAATCAGCCCCAGCATTTT; CDR3: CAWSSDGNQPQHF
V: TRBV30; D: .; J: TRBJ1-1; size: .; DNA: TGTGCCTGGAGTGCAGTTACTGGCAGGGGAAACGAAGCTTTCTTT; CDR3: CAWSAVTGRGNEAFF
V: TRBV28; D: .; J: TRBJ1-5; size: .; DNA: TGTGCCAGCAGTGGGCCAAATCAGCCCCAGCATTTT; CDR3: CASSGPNQPQHF
V: TRBV18; D: .; J: TRBJ2-1; size: few; DNA: TGTGCCAGCTCCCCCCCGGTGGTCGATGAGCAGTTCTTC; CDR3: CASSPPVVDEQFF
V: TRBV6-1; D: TRBD1; J: TRBJ2-7; size: .; DNA: TGTGCCAGCAGTGGACAGACAGGGACCTCCTACGAGCAGTACTTC; CDR3: CASSGQTGTSYEQYF
V: TRBV5-6; D: TRBD1; J: TRBJ1-4; size: .; DNA: TGTGCCAGCAGCCCGGACAGGATAAATGAAAAACTGTTTTTT; CDR3: CASSPDRINEKLFF
V: TRBV19; D: TRBD1; J: TRBJ1-4; size: few; DNA: TGTGCCACCTTCGACAGGGGTATTGGGAAACTGTTTTTT; CDR3: CATFDRGIGKLFF
V: TRBV6-1; D: TRBD1; J: TRBJ1-2; size: .; DNA: TGTGCCAGCTCGCGGGACAGAGGAGGTTATGGCTACACCTTC; CDR3: CASSRDRGGYGYTF
V: TRBV9; D: .; J: TRBJ2-1; size: .; DNA: TGTGCCAGCAGCGTAATCGGTAGCAATGAGCAGTTCTTC; CDR3: CASSVIGSNEQFF
V: TRBV2; D: .; J: TRBJ1-5; size: .; DNA: TGTGCCAGCAGCGCAGAGGGCAATCAGCCCCAGCATTTT; CDR3: CASSAEGNQPQHF
V: TRBV6-5; D: .; J: TRBJ2-7; size: few; DNA: TGTGCCAGCACCGCCGGAGGCACAGACTACGAGCAGTACTTC; CDR3: CASTAGGTDYEQYF